The 25 T cell receptor beta chains given below trace back to one sample, sequenced in a study of blood T cells in healthy people across ages. For the second PCR, which ran for about 6 to 12 cycles, a sample-barcoded 5' primer and a J-beta primer mix were used. TCRdb re-analysed the 5' RACE reads in MiXCR, keeping a single row per CDR3 protein. The sample yields around 800,000 distinct CDR3 sequences, around 24% seen once. This same sample was also taken into another study, of T cells of mothers and their children.

Sequencing was done on a sample of blood. The origin of the receptors is a boy between 10 and 17 years old in good health.

With regard to this clonotype: Compared with germline, one end of the junction differs, possibly owing to a read error. This chain connects TRBV4-1 to TRBJ2-1, with D unresolved. The closer fit of TRBJ2-5 to the DNA end suggests the J call may be wrong. Germline V gene lookup returns CDR1 MGHRA and CDR2 YSYEKL. The CDR3 has 13 amino acids. In DNA, the CDR3 is TGCGCCAGCAGCCAAGCAGTTCAAGTGACCCAGTACTTC. The encoded protein is CASSQAVQVTQYF.

This clonotype turned up a few times. The chain joins TRBV27 to TRBJ1-2; TRBD1 matches 7 bases. Germline loops: CDR1 MNHEY, CDR2 SMNVEV (reference sequence). With 3 bases clipped from V and 8 bases from J, the junction kept 12 bases outside the gene matches. The CDR3 loop spans 15 amino acids. This CDR3 reads CASSFREGTVRGYTF. CDR3 coding DNA: TGTGCCAGCAGTTTCCGTGAGGGGACAGTTAGGGGCTACACCTTC.

A few counts support this clonotype. The rearrangement links TRBV7-3 to TRBJ2-5; 7 bases align to TRBD2. Germline V gene lookup returns CDR1 SGHTA and CDR2 FQGTGA. V lost 5 bases to trimming and J lost 9 bases; unmatched junction nucleotides: 9. This CDR3 spans 13 amino acids. CDR3 region: CASSPSGSMAQYF. For the CDR3, the DNA is TGTGCCAGCAGCCCTAGCGGTTCTATGGCCCAGTACTTC. The full variable domain, in which reference TRBV7-3 and TRBJ2-5 provide the parts outside the CDR3, is GAGVSQTPSNKVTEKGKYVELRCDPISGHTALYWYRQSLGQGPEFLIYFQGTGAADDSGLPNDRFFAVRPEGSVSTLKIQRTERGDSAVYLCASSPSGSMAQYFGPGTRLLVL.

This clonotype appeared a few times. The rearrangement joins TRBV25-1 to TRBJ2-5, with 9 bases identical to TRBD1. With 3 bases clipped from V and 4 bases from J, the junction kept 3 bases outside the gene matches. The CDR3 loop spans 14 amino acids. Germline assignment: CDR1 MGHDK and CDR2 SYGVNS. CDR3 bases: TGTGCCAGCAGTGACGAGACAGGGGGAGAGACCCAGTACTTC. This encodes CASSDETGGETQYF.

The chain couples TRBV4-2 to TRBJ2-1; 15 nucleotides align to TRBD2. The CDR3 consists of 18 residues. Per germline, CDR1 LGHNA and CDR2 YNFKEQ. Trimming took 6 bases from V and 1 from J; bases not matched to a gene: 7. The CDR3 protein is CASRFGTSGGTSYNEQFF. CDR3 DNA: TGTGCCAGCAGATTCGGGACTAGCGGGGGGACTTCCTACAATGAGCAGTTCTTC.

This clonotype has just a few counts. The CDR3 loop is CASSESGTIAGYTF. DNA for the CDR3: TGTGCCAGCAGTGAAAGCGGGACAATTGCTGGCTACACCTTC. V is TRBV2 and J is TRBJ1-2; D may be TRBD1 (6 bases). This CDR3 is 14 amino acids long. Germline assignment: CDR1 SNHLY and CDR2 FYNNEI. V was clipped by 2 bases and J by 7 bases, with 14 bases between them. The entire variable domain, with the rest obtained from reference TRBV2 and TRBJ1-2, is as follows: EPEVTQTPSHQVTQMGQEVILRCVPISNHLYFYWYRQILGQKVEFLVSFYNNEISEKSEIFDDQFSVERPDGSNFTLKIRSTKLEDSAMYFCASSESGTIAGYTFGSGTRLTVV.

As to this clonotype: A read error may account for a junction end that differs from germline. CDR3 loop: CASSLRTGWYGYPF. The CDR3 DNA reads TGCGCCAGCAGCTTACGGACAGGGTGGTATGGCTACCCCTTC. V is TRBV5-1 and J is TRBJ1-2; 8 nucleotides align to TRBD1. Germline assignment: CDR1 SGHRS and CDR2 YFSETQ. The CDR3 extends over 14 amino acids.

The chain joins TRBV5-1 to TRBJ1-1, with D uncertain. With 5 bases removed from V and 4 bases from J, the gap between germline ends came to 6 bases. The CDR3 has 11 residues. In germline, CDR1 is SGHRS, CDR2 YFSETQ. CDR3 bases: TGCGCCAGCAGAATGGGCACTGAAGCTTTCTTT. Translating gives CASRMGTEAFF.

The rearrangement links TRBV5-1 to TRBJ2-1; possibly TRBD2 for D (6 bases). CDR1 is SGHRS, CDR2 YFSETQ, per germline. The CDR3 has 16 amino acids. V was cut by 0 bases and J by 3 bases, with 13 bases left in between. The CDR3: CASSLGGTGLYNEQFF. As DNA, the CDR3 is TGCGCCAGCAGCTTGGGAGGGACTGGCCTCTACAATGAGCAGTTCTTC. Full variable domain (outside the CDR3, taken from reference TRBV5-1 and TRBJ2-1): KAGVTQTPRYLIKTRGQQVTLSCSPISGHRSVSWYQQTPGQGLQFLFEYFSETQRNKGNFPGRFSGRQFSNSRSEMNVSTLELGDSALYLCASSLGGTGLYNEQFFGPGTRLTVL.

The gene calls are TRBV5-4 and TRBJ2-5; TRBD2 matches at 8 bases. V trimming: 0 bases; J trimming: 2 bases; junction bases outside the gene matches: 9. The CDR3 is made up of 17 amino acids. Germline-derived CDR1 and CDR2 are SGHNT and YYREEE (reference sequence). In nucleotides, the CDR3 is TGTGCCAGCAGCTTGGCCTCGGGCGGGGGGTGGCAAGAGACCCAGTACTTC. It is translated as CASSLASGGGWQETQYF.

This clonotype was detected a few times. This chain links TRBV7-3 with TRBJ1-5; the match to TRBD1 covers 10 bases. V trimming: 4 bases; J trimming: 5 bases; junction bases outside the gene matches: 5. The CDR3 loop spans 15 amino acids. Germline V gene data show CDR1 as SGHTA and CDR2 as FQGTGA. The CDR3 DNA is TGTGCCAGCAGCTCGACAGGGGGCGTGGATCAGCCCCAGCATTTT. Encoded protein: CASSSTGGVDQPQHF.

This clonotype turned up a few times. The chain joins TRBV29-1 to TRBJ2-5; D is uncertain. Germline V gene lookup returns CDR1 SQVTM and CDR2 ANQGSEA. This CDR3 comprises 13 residues. Between the trimmed V and J ends, which lost 2 bases and 5 bases, there was a span of 12 bases. The CDR3 spells CSVEYPMGETQYF. The DNA of the CDR3 is TGCAGCGTTGAATATCCGATGGGGGAGACCCAGTACTTC.

This rearrangement joins TRBV24-1 to TRBJ2-3, with D uncertain. Germline CDR1 KGHDR, CDR2 SFDVKD. Between the trimmed V and J ends, which lost 2 bases and 6 bases, there was a span of 11 bases. The CDR3 runs 14 residues. The CDR3 DNA follows: TGTGCCACCAGTGATTCTAGGGTATCGGATACGCAGTATTTT. Protein: CATSDSRVSDTQYF.

J is TRBJ1-1 and V is TRBV2; no clear D. V was trimmed by 0 bases and J by 8 bases, leaving 10 bases between them. CDR3 length equals 13 residues. CDR1 and CDR2 (germline): SNHLY, FYNNEI. CDR3 protein: CASSEAQVGEAFF. The CDR3, as DNA: TGTGCCAGCAGTGAAGCTCAGGTCGGGGAAGCTTTCTTT.

The chain links TRBV7-6 to TRBJ2-1; D assignment may be TRBD1 or TRBD2 (6 bases each). In germline, CDR1 is SGHVS, CDR2 FNYEAQ. Trimming took 5 bases from V and 8 from J, leaving 22 bases between them. This CDR3 contains 16 residues. This CDR3 reads CASSTPAAGTIDEQFF. The DNA of the CDR3 is TGTGCCAGCAGCACTCCGGCGGCGGGGACAATCGATGAGCAGTTCTTC.

The V gene is TRBV28, the J gene TRBJ1-1; D possibly corresponds to TRBD1 (5 bases). CDR3 size: 12 residues. Germline V gene sequence: CDR1 MDHEN, CDR2 SYDVKM. The CDR3 spells CGAGPGSTEAFF. The CDR3 DNA reads as TGTGGGGCAGGTCCAGGGAGCACTGAAGCTTTCTTT.

The chain couples TRBV30 to TRBJ1-2, with D unclear. Trimming left V 5 bases short and J 0 bases short, with 4 bases between. CDR1 is GTSNPN, CDR2 SVGIG, per germline (reference sequence). This CDR3 is built from 11 residues. The CDR3 DNA is TGTGCCTGGTCCGCTAACTATGGCTACACCTTC. Protein: CAWSANYGYTF.

This chain links TRBV12-3 or TRBV12-4 with TRBJ1-4; D possibly corresponds to TRBD1 (5 bases). V lost 5 bases, J lost 5 bases, and 18 bases lay in between. This CDR3 is built from 16 residues. CDR3 sequence (DNA): TGTGCCAGCAGTCTCGCGTGGGGACCGGGGAATGAAAAACTGTTTTTT. This codes for CASSLAWGPGNEKLFF.

There are a few counts of this clonotype. The chain is built from TRBV20-1 and TRBJ1-2, with D possibly matching TRBD1 (5 bases). The CDR3 is 13 amino acids. The germline CDR1 and CDR2 sequences are DFQATT and SNEGSKA (reference sequence). Between the trimmed V and J ends, which lost 6 bases and 6 bases, there was a span of 17 bases. The CDR3 reads CSATNPGWDGYTF. CDR3 coding DNA: TGCAGTGCAACAAACCCAGGGTGGGATGGCTACACCTTC.

The V call is TRBV5-1, the J call TRBJ2-5, with D possibly TRBD2 on 5 matching bases. Judging by the DNA end, TRBJ2-1 fits better; the J call may be wrong. Germline CDR1 and CDR2: SGHRS and YFSETQ. The CDR3 extends over 15 amino acids. The CDR3 loop reads CASSLITSFRHEQFF. For the CDR3, the DNA is TGCGCCAGCAGCTTGATTACTAGTTTTAGGCATGAGCAGTTCTTC.

This clonotype was recorded at least ten times. The chain has TRBV3-1 and TRBJ2-1; no clear D gene. V lost 3 bases, J lost 3 bases, and 15 bases lay in between. Germline loops: CDR1 LGHDT, CDR2 YNNKEL (reference sequence). The CDR3 totals 16 residues. The CDR3, as DNA: TGTGCCAGCAGCCATAGCTCAGGTCATATCTACAATGAGCAGTTCTTC. Translated: CASSHSSGHIYNEQFF.

The V gene is TRBV4-1, the J gene TRBJ2-5; possible D gene TRBD1, 5 bases. Trimming stripped 0 bases from V and 7 bases from J, with 15 bases between. Germline CDR1 MGHRA, CDR2 YSYEKL. The length of the CDR3 is 15 residues. The CDR3 is CASSQDLVGRGTQYF. CDR3 coding DNA: TGCGCCAGCAGCCAAGACCTCGTAGGAAGGGGGACCCAGTACTTC.

As regards this clonotype: A junction boundary mismatches the germline segment, possibly from a read error. The rearrangement uses TRBV7-9 and TRBJ1-6; possible D gene TRBD1, 5 bases. In germline, CDR1 is SEHNR, CDR2 FQNEAQ (reference sequence). CDR3 length: 14 amino acids. CDR3 in DNA: TGTGCCAGCAGCTTGGGACCCATTAATTCACCCCTCCGCTTT. Amino acid sequence: CASSLGPINSPLRF.

V usage is TRBV28 and J usage is TRBJ1-1; 7 nucleotides agree with TRBD1. V was clipped by 6 bases and J by 4 bases; unmatched bases: 8. The CDR3 consists of 14 residues. Germline CDR1 MDHEN, CDR2 SYDVKM. CDR3 in amino acids: CASSPRQGSTEAFF. As DNA, the CDR3 is TGTGCCAGCAGCCCCAGACAGGGCTCCACTGAAGCTTTCTTT.

This rearrangement joins TRBV3-1 to TRBJ2-1; D is undetermined. This CDR3 is 14 amino acids long. Deletions cut 1 base from V and 5 bases from J, with 9 bases between. Per the germline V gene, CDR1 is LGHDT and CDR2 is YNNKEL (reference sequence). DNA of the CDR3: TGTGCCAGCAGCCAAGGCAGTTGGGACAATGAGCAGTTCTTC. Encoded protein: CASSQGSWDNEQFF.